This T cell receptor beta chain was captured by sequencing in a study of T cell changes during pregnancy in multiple sclerosis. TCRdb keeps only in-frame clones here, not all; method: immunoSEQ multiplex PCR. Of about 55,000 clones listed, roughly 94% were seen once; the top ten hold under 3%. From germline, CDR1 is SGHDT and CDR2 YYEEEE. V shed 2 bases and J shed 0 bases, with 11 bases lying between them. This CDR3 is built from 15 residues. This chain joins TRBV5-6 and TRBJ1-2; D not certain. This sequence originates from a female donor with multiple sclerosis, enrolled in a pregnancy study. The sample here was CD8+ T cells from peripheral blood mononuclear cells, taken after pregnancy. The CDR3 reads CASSFQRNSNYGYTF. CDR3 bases: TGTGCCAGCAGCTTCCAGCGAAATTCTAACTATGGCTACACCTTC.